This TCR beta chain is from a study of T cells in Graves' hyperthyroidism and ophthalmopathy. TCR beta CDR3 regions were amplified from RNA transcripts. Initially, a first-round RT-PCR of the TCR CDR3 employed the HTBI primer set. In TCRdb, the multiplex PCR reads were re-called with MiXCR into one record per CDR3 protein. The table shows approximately 490,000 distinct CDR3 sequences, with around a fifth occurring only once. Germline CDR1 is SGHVS and CDR2 is FQNEAQ. Trimming took 1 base from V and 3 from J; bases not matched to a gene: 7. The length of the CDR3 is 17 residues. Active moderate-to-severe ophthalmopathy, Clinical Activity Score at least 3, NOSPECS at least 4, under 3 months' duration. PBMCs were obtained from approximately 10 ml fresh peripheral blood. This clonotype was seen more than once but under ten times.

The chain carries TRBV7-8 and TRBJ2-1, with 9 bases fitting TRBD1. The clonotype originates from a woman in her 70s with Graves' ophthalmopathy. The specimen was blood. CDR3 protein: CASSLGHRDRVYNEQFF. The CDR3 coding sequence is TGTGCCAGCAGCTTAGGGCACCGGGACAGGGTCTACAATGAGCAGTTCTTC.